Below are 9 T cell receptor beta chains sequenced from a single sample in a study of T-cell memory formation after mild COVID-19. In TCRdb, the 5' RACE reads were re-called with MiXCR into one record per CDR3 protein. The data hold about 560,000 distinct CDR3 sequences, with about 22% observed a single time. Sample: PBMCs or a T cell subset sorted from them (not recorded which). Source of these receptors: an adult woman who had mild COVID-19 (a few samples of this study predate the infection). Cell type and time point are not known.

The chain is built from TRBV9 and TRBJ2-7, with D perhaps matching TRBD1 or TRBD2 (5 bases each). V lost 0 bases and J 3 bases, leaving 10 bases between the germline ends. The CDR3 runs to 14 residues. CDR1 is SGDLS, CDR2 YYNGEE, per germline. CDR3 protein: CASSVGGDGYEQYF. The CDR3 DNA reads TGTGCCAGCAGCGTAGGAGGGGACGGCTACGAGCAGTACTTC.

The chain uses TRBV24-1 and TRBJ2-6; D tentatively reads TRBD1 or TRBD2 (5 bases each). The germline gives CDR1 KGHDR, CDR2 SFDVKD. CDR3 size: 15 residues. Deletions cut 5 bases from V and 2 bases from J, with 9 bases between. This CDR3 reads CATSVGGTGANVLTF. The CDR3 DNA sequence: TGTGCCACCAGTGTTGGGGGAACTGGGGCCAACGTCCTGACTTTC.

The V call is TRBV12-3 or TRBV12-4, the J call TRBJ2-1; D gene unclear. This CDR3 spans 13 amino acids. Trimming took 3 bases from V and 5 from J, leaving 8 bases between them. This CDR3 is CASSLSDHNEQFF. The CDR3 region has the DNA TGTGCCAGCAGTTTGTCCGATCACAATGAGCAGTTCTTC.

This clonotype was observed at least ten times. The genes are TRBV6-2 or TRBV6-3 and TRBJ2-1, with D unclear. The CDR3 spans 12 residues. CDR1 MNHEY and CDR2 SVGEGT come from the germline V gene. Between the trimmed V and J ends, which lost 2 bases and 10 bases, there was a span of 9 bases. CDR3 DNA sequence: TGTGCCAGCAGTTACGATGGTAGGGAGCAGTTCTTC. It is translated as CASSYDGREQFF.

Notes on this clonotype: One end of the junction fails to match germline, which may point to a read error. V and J are TRBV15 and TRBJ2-7; the D gene is possibly TRBD2 (5 bases). Looked up from germline, CDR1 is LNHNV and CDR2 is YYDKDF (reference sequence). CDR3 length: 14 residues. CDR3 region: CDTSRAGGTYEQYF. The DNA for the CDR3 is TGTGACACCAGCAGAGCTGGAGGAACCTACGAGCAGTACTTC.

This clonotype was observed a handful of times. The J gene is TRBJ1-2, the V gene TRBV12-3 or TRBV12-4, with D unclear. Trimming removed 2 bases from V and 4 bases from J, with 11 bases in between. The CDR3 runs to 14 residues. The CDR3 loop reads CASSLRQAVYGYTF. CDR3 nucleotide sequence: TGTGCCAGCAGTTTACGGCAGGCCGTCTATGGCTACACCTTC.

The chain carries TRBV7-3 and TRBJ2-1; D perhaps matches TRBD2 (6 bases). Germline CDR1 and CDR2: SGHTA and FQGTGA. Trimming left V 5 bases short and J 8 bases short, with 19 bases between. The CDR3 is 15 residues long. The CDR3 DNA sequence: TGTGCCAGCAGCCTTAGACTATCTGGCGGGGATGAGCAGTTCTTC. This sequence encodes CASSLRLSGGDEQFF.

This clonotype was picked up a small number of times. The J gene is TRBJ2-3, the V gene TRBV9; 10 bases line up with TRBD2. Per the germline V gene, CDR1 is SGDLS and CDR2 is YYNGEE. The V and J ends lost 3 bases and 1 base, in that order; junction bases with no gene match: 5. The CDR3 spans 16 residues. This CDR3 is CASSAWGTSGTDTQYF. CDR3 DNA: TGTGCCAGCAGCGCGTGGGGGACTAGCGGCACAGATACGCAGTATTTT.

This clonotype occurred a few times. As DNA, the CDR3 is TGCAGCGTCCGAGCCCCAGGGGTCTACGAGCAGTACTTC. Its protein is CSVRAPGVYEQYF. The chain employs TRBV29-1 and TRBJ2-7; D may be TRBD1 (6 bases). The CDR3 is made up of 13 amino acids. The germline CDR1 and CDR2 sequences are SQVTM and ANQGSEA. Trimming took off 6 bases at V and 3 bases at J, with 15 bases between the two ends.